This passage covers 4 T cell receptor beta chains from one sample sequenced in a study of T cells in Graves' hyperthyroidism and ophthalmopathy. RNA transcripts gave rise to amplified TCR beta CDR3 regions. A set of HTBI primers served as the primers for a first-round RT-PCR of the TCR CDR3. TCRdb re-called the multiplex PCR reads through MiXCR, storing one row per CDR3 protein. The table shows hundreds of thousands of distinct CDR3 sequences, with around 20% occurring only once. Sequenced: blood. The receptors shown here come from a middle-aged man with Graves' ophthalmopathy.

This clonotype has just a few counts. The rearrangement joins TRBV28 to TRBJ1-2; the D gene is possibly TRBD1 (6 bases). The CDR3 is made up of 15 amino acids. V was clipped by 4 bases and J by 2 bases, with 14 bases between them. Germline CDR1 and CDR2: MDHEN and SYDVKM. CDR3 residues: CASSSHVTGNYGYTF. In DNA, the CDR3 is TGTGCCAGCAGTTCCCACGTTACAGGGAACTATGGCTACACCTTC.

The sample holds many counts of this clonotype. J is TRBJ2-1 and V is TRBV6-2 or TRBV6-3; D gene uncertain. Trimming cost V 6 bases and J 0 bases, with 12 bases left between them. This CDR3 is built from 15 residues. Germline V gives CDR1 MNHEY, CDR2 SVGEGT. CDR3 DNA: TGTGCCAGCAGCCTTCAGCAAAGCTCCTACAATGAGCAGTTCTTC. Its translation: CASSLQQSSYNEQFF.

This clonotype occurred many times. V gene TRBV5-1 combines with J gene TRBJ2-3; 15 bases are a match to TRBD2. In germline, CDR1 is SGHRS, CDR2 YFSETQ. V gave up 4 bases and J gave up 6 bases; unmatched junction bases: 3. The CDR3 contains 15 residues. The CDR3 reads CASSPGTSGRDTQYF. The CDR3 nucleotides read TGCGCCAGCAGCCCCGGGACTAGCGGGAGGGATACGCAGTATTTT.

The sample holds many counts of this clonotype. The chain joins TRBV12-3 or TRBV12-4 to TRBJ2-7, with TRBD2 matching 10 bases. J gave up 4 bases and V 4 bases, and 7 bases lay outside the gene matches. This CDR3 contains 15 residues. CDR3 nucleotide sequence: TGTGCCAGCAGTTGGGCCCGGACTAGCGGTTACGAGCAGTACTTC. Protein product: CASSWARTSGYEQYF.